These 26 T cell receptor delta chains were sequenced from one sample in a study of gamma-delta T cells after stem cell transplantation. TCRdb processed the RT-PCR reads again with the CATT caller. The sample records fewer than 12,000 delta-chain clones, about 1.2% being singletons. Sequencing was carried out using gamma-delta T cells. All receptors derive from a human donor. It is not recorded whose cells these are; they may come from a transplant donor.

Only a few counts were recorded for this clone. A much larger clone lies one base from this, so it may be a read error. Other DNA sequences in this specimen translate into the identical CDR3. V and J are TRDV2 and TRDJ1; D might be TRDD3 (5 bases). This CDR3 is built from 18 residues. V was trimmed by 3 bases and J by 4 bases, leaving 26 bases between them. Germline V gives CDR1 GEAIGNYY, CDR2 EKD. The CDR3 here is CACDSLSLSRGRIDKLIF. The CDR3 DNA sequence: TGTGCCTGTGACTCCCTTTCCCTCTCACGGGGGCGAATCGATAAACTCATCTTT.

This clone was recorded a few times. A far larger clone is a single base away, which makes a read error likely. Other DNA variants within this sample encode the same CDR3. The chain is built from TRDV2 and TRDJ1, with D maybe TRDD3 (6 bases). Between the trimmed V and J ends, which lost 1 base and 0 bases, there was a span of 14 bases. CDR3 size: 16 residues. Germline V gene data show CDR1 as GEAIGNYY and CDR2 as EKD. The CDR3 here is CACDTVGAPYTDKLIF. CDR3 bases: TGTGCCTGTGACACTGTGGGGGCTCCTTACACCGATAAACTCATCTTT.

In this sample, this clone turned up a few times. The chain recombines TRDV2 with TRDJ1; 10 bases are shared with TRDD3. This CDR3 comprises 17 residues. CDR1 and CDR2 from the germline V gene are GEAIGNYY and EKD. V gave up 3 bases and J gave up 3 bases; unmatched junction bases: 12. The CDR3 coding sequence is TGTGCCTGTGACCCGCTTCTGGGGGATAGTTTCCCCGATAAACTCATCTTT. Translating gives CACDPLLGDSFPDKLIF.

This clone turned up a few times. TCRdb's listed protein matches a much larger clone and diverges from this DNA's translation at residue 6, likely through a read error; the protein shown comes from the DNA. J is TRDJ1 and V is TRDV2; a weak D match, TRDD3 (5 bases). The germline gives CDR1 GEAIGNYY, CDR2 EKD. There are 17 residues in the CDR3. Deletions cut 0 bases from V and 0 bases from J, with 16 bases between. The CDR3 DNA sequence: TGTGCCTGTGACACCGCGGGGACGCGCTCCGACACCGATAAACTCATCTTT. This encodes CACDTAGTRSDTDKLIF.

In regard to this clone: TCRdb's entry gives the protein of a much larger clone, which mismatches this DNA's translation at residue 11, likely from a read error; the protein reported here is translated from the DNA. The chain has TRDV2 and TRDJ1; TRDD3 matches at 7 bases. V trimming: 3 bases; J trimming: 3 bases; junction bases outside the gene matches: 12. The CDR3 has 16 amino acids. CDR1 and CDR2 from the germline V gene are GEAIGNYY and EKD. CDR3 nucleotide sequence: TGTGCCTGTGACTCGTTACTGGGGTGGGAATCCGATAAACTCATCTTT. It specifies CACDSLLGWESDKLIF.

Points on this clone: TCRdb's entry gives the protein of a much larger clone, which mismatches this DNA's translation at residue 8, likely from a read error; the protein reported here is translated from the DNA. The V gene is TRDV2, the J gene TRDJ1; TRDD3 aligns across 7 bases. V gave up 3 bases and J gave up 3 bases; unmatched junction bases: 12. Germline CDR1 reads GEAIGNYY; CDR2 reads EKD. CDR3 size: 16 residues. The CDR3: CACDPLVWDTSDKLIF. The CDR3 DNA is TGTGCCTGTGACCCGTTAGTGTGGGATACTTCCGATAAACTCATCTTT.

In the case of this clone: The TCRdb record carries a much larger clone's protein, which differs from this DNA's translation at residue 11; a read error is the likely cause, and the protein listed here is the DNA translation. V and J are TRDV2 and TRDJ1; D is ambiguous. V gave up 3 bases and J gave up 0 bases, with 22 bases separating them. Germline-derived CDR1 and CDR2 are GEAIGNYY and EKD. The CDR3 totals 18 residues. The CDR3 DNA follows: TGTGCCTGTGACCCTCTTGAGAGGGTAGAGCCGCACACCGATAAACTCATCTTT. This encodes CACDPLERVEPHTDKLIF.

To note about this clone: A far larger clone is only one base removed, so a read error is likely. Different DNA sequences within this sample yield the same CDR3. The chain combines TRDV2 with TRDJ3; tentatively, D is TRDD3 (5 bases). In germline, CDR1 is GEAIGNYY, CDR2 EKD. The length of the CDR3 is 21 residues. V lost 0 bases and J lost 0, with 20 bases in between. The CDR3, as DNA: TGTGCCTGTGACACCGGGGGTACTGGAGGATATATCTCCTGGGACACCCGACAGATGTTTTTC. Translating gives CACDTGGTGGYISWDTRQMFF.

With regard to this clone: A far larger clone is off by one base, so a read error is likely. Other DNA sequences in the same sample also yield this CDR3. The chain uses TRDV2 and TRDJ1, with TRDD3 as a possible D gene (6 bases). The germline V gene has CDR1 GEAIGNYY and CDR2 EKD. The CDR3 runs to 16 residues. V shed 0 bases and J shed 1 base, with 14 bases lying between them. Here the CDR3 reads CACDTVGGRGTDKLIF. CDR3 nucleotide sequence: TGTGCCTGTGACACCGTGGGGGGTCGAGGCACCGATAAACTCATCTTT.

This clone was seen ten or more times. Other DNA sequences within the sample encode an identical CDR3. This rearrangement joins TRDV2 to TRDJ1; D may be TRDD3 (5 bases). The CDR3 contains 15 residues. V was shortened by 0 bases and J by 7 bases, with 17 bases between the two germline ends. From germline, CDR1 is GEAIGNYY and CDR2 EKD. The CDR3 spells CACDTVGPGALKLIF. CDR3 coding DNA: TGTGCCTGTGACACCGTCGGACCGGGGGCCCTTAAACTCATCTTT.

There are a few counts of this clone. The translation of this DNA and the TCRdb protein of a much larger clone differ at residue 4, probably owing to a read error; the protein shown here is translated from the DNA. The chain joins TRDV2 to TRDJ1; 11 nucleotides align to TRDD3. Trimming at V came to 5 bases and at J to 2 bases, leaving 12 bases not matched to a gene. CDR1 and CDR2 (germline): GEAIGNYY, EKD. The CDR3 loop spans 17 amino acids. The CDR3 nucleotides read TGTGCCTGTGGCCGCCTACTGGGGGATAAAAGGACCGATAAACTCATCTTT. Amino acids: CACGRLLGDKRTDKLIF.

Many counts were recorded for this clone. The chain joins TRDV2 to TRDJ3, with D hard to call. The V gene's germline CDR1 is GEAIGNYY and CDR2 EKD. The CDR3 has 18 amino acids. The V gene lost 0 bases and the J gene lost 0 bases, with 11 bases spanning the gap. Here the CDR3 DNA reads TGTGCCTGTGACACCGGGACAAGCCTCTCCTGGGACACCCGACAGATGTTTTTC. Its protein product is CACDTGTSLSWDTRQMFF.

As to this clone: TCRdb records a much larger clone's protein for this DNA, with a difference at residue 8 that likely arises from a read error; the protein given is the translation of the DNA. This chain links TRDV2 with TRDJ1; D is perhaps TRDD3 (6 bases). This CDR3 spans 14 amino acids. Germline V gene sequence: CDR1 GEAIGNYY, CDR2 EKD. V lost 3 bases and J lost 4, with 14 bases in between. The CDR3 DNA reads TGTGCCTGTGACTTATTGGGGGGTGTCGATAAACTCATCTTT. This translates into CACDLLGGVDKLIF.

This clone was seen more than once but under ten times. TCRdb lists the protein of a much larger clone for this DNA, which differs at residue 11, so this is likely a read error; the protein given here is translated from the DNA itself. This sequence joins TRDV2 and TRDJ1, with 7 bases aligning to TRDD3. In germline, CDR1 is GEAIGNYY, CDR2 EKD. The CDR3 consists of 16 residues. J gave up 3 bases and V 0 bases, and 9 bases lay outside the gene matches. The CDR3 DNA reads TGTGCCTGTGACACCGTTGGGGGGATTATAGCCGATAAACTCATCTTT. As protein: CACDTVGGIIADKLIF.

Worth noting for this clone: TCRdb's listed protein matches a much larger clone and diverges from this DNA's translation at residue 11, likely through a read error; the protein shown comes from the DNA. V usage is TRDV2 and J usage is TRDJ1, with 13 bases fitting TRDD3. V lost 0 bases to trimming and J lost 0 bases; unmatched junction nucleotides: 6. This CDR3 has 18 residues. From germline, CDR1 is GEAIGNYY and CDR2 EKD. CDR3 nucleotide sequence: TGTGCCTGTGACACCGTTACTGGGGGATACGGGTACACCGATAAACTCATCTTT. As protein: CACDTVTGGYGYTDKLIF.

Points on this clone: The TCRdb record carries a much larger clone's protein, which differs from this DNA's translation at residue 4; a read error is the likely cause, and the protein listed here is the DNA translation. J is TRDJ1 and V is TRDV2; D gene ambiguous. This CDR3 has 19 amino acids. Germline V gene sequence: CDR1 GEAIGNYY, CDR2 EKD. The CDR3 DNA reads as TGTGCCTGTGGCACCGTTCGGTCCGTCGGGACCCGGTACACCGATAAACTCATCTTT. This encodes CACGTVRSVGTRYTDKLIF.

This clone qualifies as medium-sized. V is TRDV2 and J is TRDJ1, with D maybe TRDD3 (6 bases). Germline V CDR1 and CDR2: GEAIGNYY, EKD. V was cut by 3 bases and J by 0 bases, with 13 bases left in between. The CDR3 is made up of 15 amino acids. The CDR3 is CACDSMGVHTDKLIF. In DNA, the CDR3 is TGTGCCTGTGACTCTATGGGGGTTCACACCGATAAACTCATCTTT.

As concerns this clone: A far larger clone is a single base away, which makes a read error likely. Other nucleotide sequences in the sample specify the same CDR3. The gene calls are TRDV2 and TRDJ3, with D possibly TRDD3 on 6 matching bases. The CDR3 runs 20 residues. Trimming took 3 bases from V and 0 from J, leaving 20 bases between them. Germline V gene sequence: CDR1 GEAIGNYY, CDR2 EKD. The CDR3 coding sequence is TGTGCCTGTGACCCGACCACCGGGGGAGATAGCTCCTGGGACACCCGACAGATGTTTTTC. Translating it yields CACDPTTGGDSSWDTRQMFF.

This clone is judged medium-sized. The V and J genes are TRDV2 and TRDJ2, with TRDD3 matching 9 bases. Germline V gives CDR1 GEAIGNYY, CDR2 EKD. The CDR3 is 20 amino acids. V shed 0 bases, J shed 3 bases, and the junction held 16 bases outside the gene matches. CDR3 sequence reads: CACDTLPEKLGESMTAQLFF. Here the CDR3 DNA reads TGTGCCTGTGACACCCTTCCGGAGAAACTGGGGGAGAGTATGACAGCACAACTCTTCTTT.

Turning to this clone: For this DNA, TCRdb reports the protein of a much larger clone, which diverges at residue 8, most likely from a read error; the protein presented here is translated directly from the DNA. The genes are TRDV2 and TRDJ1; weak D call: TRDD3 (6 bases). The CDR3 is 18 amino acids. The V end was cut by 0 bases, the J end by 3 bases, with 22 bases between. Looked up from germline, CDR1 is GEAIGNYY and CDR2 is EKD. The CDR3 sequence: CACDTVLVDTRGADKLIF. The CDR3 DNA reads as TGTGCCTGTGACACCGTACTGGTGGATACTCGAGGGGCCGATAAACTCATCTTT.

This clone showed up just a few times. Translating this DNA gives a protein that differs at residue 3 from the TCRdb one, which belongs to a much larger clone; a read error is likely, and the protein shown is this translation. The chain recombines TRDV2 with TRDJ1, with 10 nucleotides matching TRDD3. CDR1 is GEAIGNYY and CDR2 is EKD in the germline V gene. CDR3 length: 14 residues. The chain's CDR3 is CARDIMGDTPKLIF. In DNA form, the CDR3 reads TGTGCCCGTGACATTATGGGGGATACCCCTAAACTCATCTTT.

About this clone: A single base separates this from a much larger clone, so it may be a read error. The sample holds other DNA sequences that translate to the same CDR3. V gene TRDV2 combines with J gene TRDJ3, with 10 bases fitting TRDD3. The CDR3 totals 25 residues. Trimming removed 0 bases from V and 0 bases from J; junction bases left unmatched: 22. Germline V lookup: CDR1 GEAIGNYY, CDR2 EKD. The CDR3 region is CACDTVYSRAGGYRNSSWDTRQMFF. CDR3 bases: TGTGCCTGTGACACCGTTTATTCGAGAGCTGGGGGATATAGGAACAGCTCCTGGGACACCCGACAGATGTTTTTC.

This clone came up many times. The chain links TRDV2 to TRDJ1, with a possible D match to TRDD3 (6 bases). The CDR3 loop spans 19 amino acids. Trimming cost V 0 bases and J 0 bases, with 22 bases left between them. Germline CDR1 reads GEAIGNYY; CDR2 reads EKD. DNA for the CDR3: TGTGCCTGTGACACCGTTCATGATGGGGGTTCGACTTACACCGATAAACTCATCTTT. Encoded protein: CACDTVHDGGSTYTDKLIF.

This clone was counted a few times. The protein TCRdb lists belongs to a much larger clone and differs from this DNA's translation at residue 4, which points to a read error; the protein shown is made from the DNA. The V gene is TRDV2, the J gene TRDJ1; 13 bases align to TRDD3. Germline-derived CDR1 and CDR2 are GEAIGNYY and EKD. The CDR3 totals 17 residues. The CDR3 protein is CACGTLLGDTWSGKLIF. DNA for the CDR3: TGCGCCTGTGGCACTCTACTGGGGGATACGTGGTCGGGTAAACTCATCTTT.

This clone is labeled as medium-sized. The rearrangement joins TRDV2 to TRDJ1; D is perhaps TRDD3 (5 bases). The CDR3 has 17 amino acids. The germline V gene has CDR1 GEAIGNYY and CDR2 EKD. V was pared by 0 bases and J by 0 bases, with 16 bases between. CDR3 DNA sequence: TGTGCCTGTGACACCTTGGGAGATACCACGTACACCGATAAACTCATCTTT. Translating it yields CACDTLGDTTYTDKLIF.

This clone was picked up a small number of times. This is likely an artifact of a read error, given a far larger clone one base away. Other DNA sequences in this sample translate to the same CDR3. V gene TRDV2 combines with J gene TRDJ1; 12 bases align to TRDD3. This CDR3 comprises 17 residues. Per the germline V gene, CDR1 is GEAIGNYY and CDR2 is EKD. CDR3 region: CACDTLGDTGHTDKLIF. The CDR3, as DNA: TGTGCCTGCGACACGCTGGGGGATACGGGGCACACCGATAAACTCATCTTT.